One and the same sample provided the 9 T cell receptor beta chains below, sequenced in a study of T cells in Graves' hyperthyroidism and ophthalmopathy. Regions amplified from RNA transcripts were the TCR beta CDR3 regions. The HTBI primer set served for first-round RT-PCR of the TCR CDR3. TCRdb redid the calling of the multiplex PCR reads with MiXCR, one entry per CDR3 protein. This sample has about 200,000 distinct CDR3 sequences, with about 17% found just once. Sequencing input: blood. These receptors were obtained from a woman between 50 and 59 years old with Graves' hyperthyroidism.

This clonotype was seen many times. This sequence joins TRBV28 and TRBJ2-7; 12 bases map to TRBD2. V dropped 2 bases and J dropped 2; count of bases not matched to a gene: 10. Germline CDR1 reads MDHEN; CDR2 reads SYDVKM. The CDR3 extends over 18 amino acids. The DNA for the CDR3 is TGTGCCAGCAGTTTAATATTAAGACTAGCGGGAGTTACCTACGAGCAGTACTTC. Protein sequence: CASSLILRLAGVTYEQYF.

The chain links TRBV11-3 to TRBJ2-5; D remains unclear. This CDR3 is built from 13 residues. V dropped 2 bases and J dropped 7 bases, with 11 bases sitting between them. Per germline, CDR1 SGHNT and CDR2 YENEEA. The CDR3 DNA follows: TGTGCCAGCAGCTTACCCAGCAAAGGGACCCAGTACTTC. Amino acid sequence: CASSLPSKGTQYF.

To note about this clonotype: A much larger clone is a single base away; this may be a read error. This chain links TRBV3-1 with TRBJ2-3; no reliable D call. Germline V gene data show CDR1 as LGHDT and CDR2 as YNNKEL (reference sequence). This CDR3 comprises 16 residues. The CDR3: CASSQGKRPHTDTQCF. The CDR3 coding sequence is TGTGCCAGCAGCCAAGGGAAGCGACCCCACACAGATACGCAGTGTTTT.

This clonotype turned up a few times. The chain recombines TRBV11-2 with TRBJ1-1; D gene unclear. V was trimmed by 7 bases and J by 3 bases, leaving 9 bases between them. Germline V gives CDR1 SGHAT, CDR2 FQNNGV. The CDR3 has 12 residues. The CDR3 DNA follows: TGTGCCAGCACTTCGACTGACACTGAAGCTTTCTTT. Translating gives CASTSTDTEAFF.

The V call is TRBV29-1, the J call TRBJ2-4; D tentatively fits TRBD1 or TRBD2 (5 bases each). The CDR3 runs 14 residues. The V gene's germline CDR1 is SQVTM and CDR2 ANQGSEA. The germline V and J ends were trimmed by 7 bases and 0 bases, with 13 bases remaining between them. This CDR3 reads CSGRDPRAKNIQYF. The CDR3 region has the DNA TGCAGCGGCCGGGACCCAAGAGCCAAAAACATTCAGTACTTC. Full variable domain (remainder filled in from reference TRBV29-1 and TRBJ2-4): SAVISQKPSRDICQRGTSLTIQCQVDSQVTMMFWYRQQPGQSLTLIATANQGSEATYESGFVIDKFPISRPNLTFSTLTVSNMSPEDSSIYLCSGRDPRAKNIQYFGAGTRLSVL.

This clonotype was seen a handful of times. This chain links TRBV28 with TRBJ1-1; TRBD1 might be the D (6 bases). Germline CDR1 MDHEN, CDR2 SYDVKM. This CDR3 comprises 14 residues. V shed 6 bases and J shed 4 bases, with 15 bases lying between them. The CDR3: CASRLGGPVTEAFF. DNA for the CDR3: TGTGCCAGCAGATTAGGGGGACCTGTCACTGAAGCTTTCTTT. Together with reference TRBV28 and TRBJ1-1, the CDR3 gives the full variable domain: DVKVTQSSRYLVKRTGEKVFLECVQDMDHENMFWYRQDPGLGLRLIYFSYDVKMKEKGDIPEGYSVSREKKERFSLILESASTNQTSMYLCASRLGGPVTEAFFGQGTRLTVV.

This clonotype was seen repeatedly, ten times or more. This chain's CDR3 is CASATASNYGYTF. The CDR3 DNA reads as TGTGCCAGCGCCACAGCTTCCAACTATGGCTACACCTTC. The chain links TRBV6-2 or TRBV6-3 to TRBJ1-2; D is unresolved. The CDR3 is made up of 13 amino acids. Germline CDR1 MNHEY, CDR2 SVGEGT. V was trimmed by 8 bases and J by 2 bases, leaving 12 bases between them.

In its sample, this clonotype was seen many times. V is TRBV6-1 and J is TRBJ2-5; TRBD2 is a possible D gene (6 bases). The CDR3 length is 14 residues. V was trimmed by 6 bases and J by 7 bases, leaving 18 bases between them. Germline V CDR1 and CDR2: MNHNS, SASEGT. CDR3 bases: TGTGCCAGCAGCCTAAGTATAATGGAGGGGACCCAGTACTTC. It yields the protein CASSLSIMEGTQYF.

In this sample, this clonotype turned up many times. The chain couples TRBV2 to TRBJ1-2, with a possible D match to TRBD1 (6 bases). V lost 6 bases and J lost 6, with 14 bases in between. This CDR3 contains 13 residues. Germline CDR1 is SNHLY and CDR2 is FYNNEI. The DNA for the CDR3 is TGTGCCAGCAGGTTACAGGGATCGGATGGCTACACCTTC. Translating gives CASRLQGSDGYTF.